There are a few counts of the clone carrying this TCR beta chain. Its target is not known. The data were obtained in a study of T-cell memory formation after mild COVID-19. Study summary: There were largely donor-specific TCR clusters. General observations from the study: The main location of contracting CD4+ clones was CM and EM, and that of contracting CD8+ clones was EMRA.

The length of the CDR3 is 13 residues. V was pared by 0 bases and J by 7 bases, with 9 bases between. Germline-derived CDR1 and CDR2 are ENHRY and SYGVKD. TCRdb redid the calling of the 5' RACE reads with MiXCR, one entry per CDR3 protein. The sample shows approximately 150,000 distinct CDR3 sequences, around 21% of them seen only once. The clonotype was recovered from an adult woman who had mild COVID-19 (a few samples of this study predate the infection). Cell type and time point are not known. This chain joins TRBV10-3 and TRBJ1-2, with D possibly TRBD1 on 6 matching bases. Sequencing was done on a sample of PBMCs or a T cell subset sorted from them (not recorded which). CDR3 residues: CAISESTGIGYTF. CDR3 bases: TGTGCCATCAGTGAGTCTACAGGGATTGGCTACACCTTC.